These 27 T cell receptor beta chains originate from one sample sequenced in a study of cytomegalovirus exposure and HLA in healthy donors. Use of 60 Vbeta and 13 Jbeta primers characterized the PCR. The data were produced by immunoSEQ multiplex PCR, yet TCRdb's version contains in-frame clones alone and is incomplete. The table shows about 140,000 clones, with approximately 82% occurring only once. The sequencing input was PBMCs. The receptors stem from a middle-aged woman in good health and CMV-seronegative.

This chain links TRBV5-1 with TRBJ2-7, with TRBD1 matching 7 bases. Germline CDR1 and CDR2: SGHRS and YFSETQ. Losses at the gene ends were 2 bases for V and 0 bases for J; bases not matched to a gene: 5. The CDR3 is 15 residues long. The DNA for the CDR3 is TGCGCCAGCAGCTTAAATTCAGGGGGCTCCTACGAGCAGTACTTC. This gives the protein CASSLNSGGSYEQYF.

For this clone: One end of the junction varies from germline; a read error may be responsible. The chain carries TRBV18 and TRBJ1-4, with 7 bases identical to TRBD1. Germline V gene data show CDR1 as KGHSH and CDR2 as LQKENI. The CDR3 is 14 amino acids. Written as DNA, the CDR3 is TGTGCCAGCTCTCCACAGGGGTTAAATGAAAAACTGTTTTTT. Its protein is CASSPQGLNEKLFF.

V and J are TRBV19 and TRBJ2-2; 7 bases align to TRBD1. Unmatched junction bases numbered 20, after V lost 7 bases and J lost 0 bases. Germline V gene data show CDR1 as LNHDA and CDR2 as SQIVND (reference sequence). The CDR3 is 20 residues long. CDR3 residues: CASIGLIGTDLPTNTGELFF. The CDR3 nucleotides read TGTGCCAGTATCGGACTCATTGGGACAGATCTCCCTACGAACACCGGGGAGCTGTTTTTT.

For the CDR3, the DNA is TGTGCCAGCAGTTCCATTAGCGGGAGTTTCGGCAATGAGCAGTTCTTC. Translating gives CASSSISGSFGNEQFF. This chain links TRBV6-5 with TRBJ2-1, with 9 bases fitting TRBD2. Germline loops: CDR1 MNHEY, CDR2 SVGAGI. Losses at the gene ends were 4 bases for V and 6 bases for J; bases not matched to a gene: 10. This CDR3 has 16 residues.

The CDR3 here is CAISGNGGEYEQYF. CDR3 coding DNA: TGTGCCATCAGTGGGAACGGGGGTGAATACGAGCAGTACTTC. V usage is TRBV10-3 and J usage is TRBJ2-7; TRBD2 is a possible D gene (6 bases). Germline CDR1 is ENHRY and CDR2 is SYGVKD. V was shortened by 4 bases and J by 4 bases, with 14 bases between the two germline ends. The CDR3 contains 14 residues.

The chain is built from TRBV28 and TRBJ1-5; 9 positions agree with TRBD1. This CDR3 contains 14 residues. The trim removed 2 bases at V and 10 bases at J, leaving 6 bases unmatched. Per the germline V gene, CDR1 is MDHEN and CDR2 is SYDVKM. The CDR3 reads CASSLGTGFYPQHF. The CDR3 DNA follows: TGTGCCAGCAGTTTAGGGACAGGGTTCTATCCCCAGCATTTT.

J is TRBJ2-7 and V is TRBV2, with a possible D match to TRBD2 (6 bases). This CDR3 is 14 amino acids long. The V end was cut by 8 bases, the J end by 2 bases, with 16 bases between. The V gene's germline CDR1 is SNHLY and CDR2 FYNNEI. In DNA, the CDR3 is TGTGCCAGCCAAGACGGTAGCGGCCCCTACGAGCAGTACTTC. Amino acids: CASQDGSGPYEQYF. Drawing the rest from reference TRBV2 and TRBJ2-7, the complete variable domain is EPEVTQTPSHQVTQMGQEVILRCVPISNHLYFYWYRQILGQKVEFLVSFYNNEISEKSEIFDDQFSVERPDGSNFTLKIRSTKLEDSAMYFCASQDGSGPYEQYFGPGTRLTVT.

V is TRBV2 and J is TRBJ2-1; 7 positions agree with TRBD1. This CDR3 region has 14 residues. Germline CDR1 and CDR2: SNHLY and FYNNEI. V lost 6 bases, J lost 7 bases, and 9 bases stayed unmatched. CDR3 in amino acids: CASRIGTVANEQFF. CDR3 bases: TGTGCCAGCAGGATCGGGACAGTTGCAAATGAGCAGTTCTTC.

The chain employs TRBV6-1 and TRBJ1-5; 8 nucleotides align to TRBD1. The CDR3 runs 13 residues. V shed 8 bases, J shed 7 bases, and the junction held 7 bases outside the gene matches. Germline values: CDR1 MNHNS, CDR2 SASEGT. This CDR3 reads CASQVQGDQPQHF. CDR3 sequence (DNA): TGTGCCAGCCAGGTACAGGGGGACCAGCCCCAGCATTTT.

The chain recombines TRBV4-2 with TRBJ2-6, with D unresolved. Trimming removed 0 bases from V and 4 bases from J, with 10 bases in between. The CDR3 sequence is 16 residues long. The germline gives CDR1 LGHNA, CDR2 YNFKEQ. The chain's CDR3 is CASSQDGSSGANVLTF. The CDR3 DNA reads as TGTGCCAGCAGCCAAGATGGCAGTTCCGGGGCCAACGTCCTGACTTTC.

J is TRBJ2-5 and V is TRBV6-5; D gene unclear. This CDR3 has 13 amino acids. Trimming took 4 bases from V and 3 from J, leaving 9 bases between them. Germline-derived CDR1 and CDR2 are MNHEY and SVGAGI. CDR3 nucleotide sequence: TGTGCCAGCAGTTTGTGGCATAAAGAGACCCAGTACTTC. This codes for CASSLWHKETQYF.

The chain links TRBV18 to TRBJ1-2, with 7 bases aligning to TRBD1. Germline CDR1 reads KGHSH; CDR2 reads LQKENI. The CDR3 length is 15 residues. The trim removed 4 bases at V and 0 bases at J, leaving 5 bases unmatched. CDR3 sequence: CASSRDREPNYGYTF. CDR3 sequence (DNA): TGTGCCAGCTCACGTGACAGGGAACCTAACTATGGCTACACCTTC.

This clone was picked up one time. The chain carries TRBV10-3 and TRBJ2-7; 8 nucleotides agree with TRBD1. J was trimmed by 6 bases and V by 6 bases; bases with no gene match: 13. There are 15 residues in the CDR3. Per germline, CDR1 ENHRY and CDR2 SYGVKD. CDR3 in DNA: TGTGCCATCAGAGCCGCCTACAGGGGGTCCATCGAGCAGTACTTC. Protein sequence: CAIRAAYRGSIEQYF.

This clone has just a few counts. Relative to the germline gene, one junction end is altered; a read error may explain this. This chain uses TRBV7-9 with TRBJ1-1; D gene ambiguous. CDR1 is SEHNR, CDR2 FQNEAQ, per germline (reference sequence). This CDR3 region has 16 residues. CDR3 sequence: CSSSSLAPKMNTEAFF. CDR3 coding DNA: TGTTCCAGCAGCTCTCTAGCCCCAAAGATGAACACTGAAGCTTTCTTT.

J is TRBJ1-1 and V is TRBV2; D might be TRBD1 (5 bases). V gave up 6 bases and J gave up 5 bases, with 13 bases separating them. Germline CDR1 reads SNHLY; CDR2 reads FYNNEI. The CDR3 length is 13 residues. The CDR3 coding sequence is TGTGCCAGCAGCTGGGGGGACCGGACTGAAGCTTTCTTT. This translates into CASSWGDRTEAFF.

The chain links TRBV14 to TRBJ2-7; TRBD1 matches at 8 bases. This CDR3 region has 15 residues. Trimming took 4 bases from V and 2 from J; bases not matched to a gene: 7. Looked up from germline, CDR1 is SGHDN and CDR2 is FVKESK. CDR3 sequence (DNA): TGTGCCAGCAGCCTCACAGGACAGGGCGCCTACGAGCAGTACTTC. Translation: CASSLTGQGAYEQYF.

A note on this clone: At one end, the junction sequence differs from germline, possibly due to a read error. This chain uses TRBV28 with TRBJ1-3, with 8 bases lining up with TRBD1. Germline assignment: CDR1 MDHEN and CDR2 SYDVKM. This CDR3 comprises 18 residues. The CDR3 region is CASKFRYRQGASENTIYF. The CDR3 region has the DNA TGTGCCAGCAAATTTAGGTATCGCCAGGGGGCTTCTGAAAACACCATATATTTT.

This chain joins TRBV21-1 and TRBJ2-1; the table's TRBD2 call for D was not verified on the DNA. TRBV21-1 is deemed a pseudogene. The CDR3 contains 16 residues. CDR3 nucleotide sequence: TGTGCCAGCAGCAAATTGGCTAGCGGGAGTACCCATGAGCAGTTCTTC. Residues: CASSKLASGSTHEQFF.

The CDR3 region is CASSQVLASSTDTQYF. The CDR3 region has the DNA TGCGCCAGCAGCCAAGTCTTGGCTAGCTCCACAGATACGCAGTATTTT. This chain joins TRBV4-1 and TRBJ2-3; maybe TRBD2 (5 bases). The germline V gene encodes CDR1 MGHRA and CDR2 YSYEKL. V lost 1 base, J lost 2 bases, and 13 bases lay in between. The CDR3 loop spans 16 amino acids.

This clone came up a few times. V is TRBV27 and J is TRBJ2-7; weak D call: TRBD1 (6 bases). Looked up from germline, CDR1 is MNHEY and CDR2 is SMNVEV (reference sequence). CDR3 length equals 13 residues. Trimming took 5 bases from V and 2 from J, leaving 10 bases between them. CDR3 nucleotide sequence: TGTGCCAGCAGTACCCAGGGGACCTACGAGCAGTACTTC. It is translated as CASSTQGTYEQYF.

The CDR3 coding sequence is TGCGCCAGCAGCTCCGGGACTAGCGGGATCGACCAGTACTTC. It translates to CASSSGTSGIDQYF. This chain links TRBV5-1 with TRBJ2-5; 13 bases line up with TRBD2. With 3 bases clipped from V and 10 bases from J, the junction kept 6 bases outside the gene matches. This CDR3 spans 14 amino acids. The germline gives CDR1 SGHRS, CDR2 YFSETQ. Filled out from reference TRBV5-1 and TRBJ2-5, the complete variable domain reads KAGVTQTPRYLIKTRGQQVTLSCSPISGHRSVSWYQQTPGQGLQFLFEYFSETQRNKGNFPGRFSGRQFSNSRSEMNVSTLELGDSALYLCASSSGTSGIDQYFGPGTRLLVL.

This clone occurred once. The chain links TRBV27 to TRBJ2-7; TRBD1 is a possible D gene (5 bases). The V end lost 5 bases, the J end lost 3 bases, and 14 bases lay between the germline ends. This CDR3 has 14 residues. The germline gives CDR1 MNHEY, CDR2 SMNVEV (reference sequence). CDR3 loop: CASSPIWTSYEQYF. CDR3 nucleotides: TGTGCCAGCAGTCCCATATGGACAAGCTACGAGCAGTACTTC.

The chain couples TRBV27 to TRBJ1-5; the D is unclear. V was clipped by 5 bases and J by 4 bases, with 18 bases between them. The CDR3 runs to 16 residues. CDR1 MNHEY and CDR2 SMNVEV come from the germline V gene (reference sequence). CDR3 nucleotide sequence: TGTGCCAGCAGTCCACAACGACCGACACGTAATCAGCCCCAGCATTTT. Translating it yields CASSPQRPTRNQPQHF.

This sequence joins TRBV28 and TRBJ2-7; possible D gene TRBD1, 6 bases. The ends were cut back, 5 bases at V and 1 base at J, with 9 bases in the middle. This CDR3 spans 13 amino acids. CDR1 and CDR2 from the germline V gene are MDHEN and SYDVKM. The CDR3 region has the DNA TGTGCCAGCAGTCGCAGGGGATCCTACGAGCAGTACTTC. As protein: CASSRRGSYEQYF.

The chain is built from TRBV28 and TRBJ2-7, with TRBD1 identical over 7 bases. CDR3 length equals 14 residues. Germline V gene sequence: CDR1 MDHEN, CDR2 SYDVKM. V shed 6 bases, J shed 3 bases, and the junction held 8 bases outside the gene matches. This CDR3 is CASSQHDRDYEQYF. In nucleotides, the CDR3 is TGTGCCAGCAGCCAACACGACAGGGACTACGAGCAGTACTTC.

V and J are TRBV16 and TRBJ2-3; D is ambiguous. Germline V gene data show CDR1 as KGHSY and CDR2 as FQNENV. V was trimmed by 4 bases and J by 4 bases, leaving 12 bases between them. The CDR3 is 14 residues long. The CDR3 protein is CASSRYSIADTQYF. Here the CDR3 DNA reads TGTGCCAGCAGCCGTTATAGTATCGCAGATACGCAGTATTTT.

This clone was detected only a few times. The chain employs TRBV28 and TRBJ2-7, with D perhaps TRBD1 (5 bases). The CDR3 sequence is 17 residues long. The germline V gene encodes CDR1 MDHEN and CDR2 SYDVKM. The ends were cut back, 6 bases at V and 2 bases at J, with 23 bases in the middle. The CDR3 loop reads CASSQRGLPTRPYEQYF. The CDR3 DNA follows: TGTGCCAGCAGCCAAAGGGGCTTACCTACGAGACCCTACGAGCAGTACTTC.